This T cell receptor beta chain was captured by sequencing in a study of T cell repertoires in cytomegalovirus infection. This clonotype has a handful of counts. Its antigen is not identified. A single record per CDR3 protein comes from TCRdb applying MiXCR to the reads. In the table there are nearly 700,000 distinct CDR3 sequences, around a third of which are singletons. V trimming: 8 bases; J trimming: 4 bases; junction bases outside the gene matches: 4. CDR1 and CDR2 (germline): MNHNS, SASEGT. This CDR3 has 14 residues. The sequence came from a human donor in good health (CMV status not recorded). Some clones in this sample may be carry-over from other donors' samples. V gene TRBV6-1 combines with J gene TRBJ2-1; 11 positions agree with TRBD2. The sample was cultured PBMCs, taken from culture after CMV antigen stimulation. CDR3 sequence (DNA): TGTGCCAGCCGACTAGCGGGAAAGTACAATGAGCAGTTCTTC. It translates to CASRLAGKYNEQFF.